This T cell receptor (beta chain) was captured by sequencing in a study of blood T cell repertoires in COVID-19. Turning to the study itself: Recovered status applied to Cohort 3 donors who had two consecutive negative PCRs. It also applied to those with clearance or with symptom resolution. In each case, the material was cDNA or gDNA derived from T cells, B-cell-depleted T cells, or PBMCs.

This table comes from immunoSEQ multiplex PCR, and its TCRdb copy is limited to in-frame clones, with some not included. The table includes under 200,000 clones, more than 85% detected once. The V gene end was trimmed by 8 bases and the J gene end by 5 bases; junction bases not matched to a gene: 10. CDR1 and CDR2 from the germline V gene are SNHLY and FYNNEI. The CDR3 consists of 14 residues. The TCR was taken from a woman in her forties in a cohort exposed to, infected with or recovered from COVID-19 (not recorded which). This rearrangement joins TRBV2 to TRBJ1-1; 8 nucleotides match TRBD1. The sequencing input was PBMCs or T cells enriched from blood (not recorded which). CDR3 protein: CASVEDREDTEAFF. CDR3 coding DNA: TGTGCCAGCGTTGAGGACAGGGAGGATACTGAAGCTTTCTTT. The variable domain in full, with the rest retrieved from reference TRBV2 and TRBJ1-1, is EPEVTQTPSHQVTQMGQEVILRCVPISNHLYFYWYRQILGQKVEFLVSFYNNEISEKSEIFDDQFSVERPDGSNFTLKIRSTKLEDSAMYFCASVEDREDTEAFFGQGTRLTVV.